These 7 T cell receptor beta chains were all obtained from the same sample, sequenced in a study of spatial heterogeneity in lung cancer. TCRdb reprocessed the 5' RACE reads with MiXCR, giving one entry per CDR3 protein. The data show tens of thousands of distinct CDR3 sequences, with approximately 3.1% seen just once and under 40% held by the top ten. Time point specified: sample taken at primary tumor resection. Sequencing used normal lung tissue next to the tumor, obtained at surgery. Receptor source: a male donor with early-stage non-small cell lung cancer.

This clonotype was observed many times. The chain is built from TRBV20-1 and TRBJ2-5, with a tentative D call TRBD2 (5 bases). V gave up 3 bases and J gave up 2 bases, with 13 bases separating them. CDR1 is DFQATT and CDR2 is SNEGSKA in the germline V gene (reference sequence). The CDR3 spans 14 residues. CDR3 protein: CSARRSDLQETQYF. Written as DNA, the CDR3 is TGCAGTGCTAGGCGTAGCGACTTACAAGAGACCCAGTACTTC.

This clonotype showed up many times. V is TRBV20-1 and J is TRBJ1-2, with 9 positions matching TRBD1. Germline V CDR1 and CDR2: DFQATT, SNEGSKA (reference sequence). The CDR3 runs 14 residues. The V segment lost 7 bases and the J segment 7 bases; nucleotides outside the gene matches: 13. CDR3: CSVPIQGARSGYTF. CDR3 DNA: TGCAGTGTCCCGATACAGGGGGCGCGTTCTGGCTACACCTTC.

In its sample, this clonotype was seen many times. V is TRBV20-1 and J is TRBJ2-7, with 7 bases matching TRBD2. Germline values: CDR1 DFQATT, CDR2 SNEGSKA (reference sequence). V gave up 4 bases and J gave up 4 bases; unmatched junction bases: 7. The CDR3 is made up of 13 amino acids. In nucleotides, the CDR3 is TGCAGTGCTATTCGGTCGCGGGAGTACGAGCAGTACTTC. Protein sequence: CSAIRSREYEQYF.

This clonotype was detected a few times. V is TRBV28 and J is TRBJ1-1; D uncertain. This CDR3 contains 14 residues. Trimming took 2 bases from V and 5 from J, leaving 12 bases between them. CDR1 is MDHEN, CDR2 SYDVKM, per germline. CDR3: CASSLQAVATEAFF. The CDR3 coding sequence is TGTGCCAGCAGTTTACAGGCCGTGGCTACTGAAGCTTTCTTT.

This clonotype occurred many times. V is TRBV20-1 and J is TRBJ1-6, with D tentatively TRBD1 (5 bases). In germline, CDR1 is DFQATT, CDR2 SNEGSKA (reference sequence). V lost 0 bases and J 4 bases, leaving 10 bases between the germline ends. The CDR3 is 15 residues long. As DNA, the CDR3 is TGCAGTGCTAGAGATCGGGGACGGTATAATTCACCCCTCCACTTT. Protein sequence: CSARDRGRYNSPLHF.

The table lists this clonotype with many counts. CDR3 sequence: CASSVLAGVVGEQFF. The CDR3 coding sequence is TGTGCCAGCAGCGTCCTAGCGGGAGTTGTGGGTGAGCAGTTCTTC. The rearrangement uses TRBV9 and TRBJ2-1; 10 positions match TRBD2. Germline V lookup: CDR1 SGDLS, CDR2 YYNGEE. CDR3 length equals 15 residues. The V and J ends lost 2 bases and 9 bases, in that order; junction bases with no gene match: 8. Combining the CDR3 with reference TRBV9 and TRBJ2-1 gives the whole variable domain DSGVTQTPKHLITATGQRVTLRCSPRSGDLSVYWYQQSLDQGLQFLIQYYNGEERAKGNILERFSAQQFPDLHSELNLSSLELGDSALYFCASSVLAGVVGEQFFGPGTRLTVL.

This clonotype was counted at least ten times. V and J are TRBV27 and TRBJ2-1, with TRBD2 matching 9 bases. Looked up from germline, CDR1 is MNHEY and CDR2 is SMNVEV (reference sequence). V lost 7 bases to trimming and J lost 7 bases; unmatched junction nucleotides: 11. This CDR3 has 15 amino acids. The DNA of the CDR3 is TGTGCCAGCATCGGCTTGGCGGGAGGGGGTAATGAGCAGTTCTTC. Translating gives CASIGLAGGGNEQFF.